The 14 T cell receptor beta chains below come from one sample, sequenced in a study of cytomegalovirus exposure and HLA in healthy donors. The PCR made use of 60 Vbeta and 13 Jbeta primers. The assay was immunoSEQ multiplex PCR, and TCRdb's table has in-frame clones only and misses some. The sample lists 100,000 to 150,000 clones; about two thirds were seen once. Sequenced sample: PBMCs. The receptors were sampled from a man younger than 45 in good health and CMV-seronegative.

The chain carries TRBV5-3 and TRBJ1-1, with D unclear. TRBV5-3 is an ORF for which the function is uncertain. V lost 1 base, J lost 0 bases, and 16 bases lay in between. CDR3 length: 17 amino acids. The CDR3 coding sequence is TGTGCCAGAAGCTTGAGGATCTTTGGCGGGTTGAACACTGAAGCTTTCTTT. Translation: CARSLRIFGGLNTEAFF.

The CDR3 here is CAWSLKTGGADWADTQYF. DNA of the CDR3: TGTGCCTGGAGTCTCAAAACCGGGGGGGCGGACTGGGCCGATACGCAGTATTTT. This rearrangement joins TRBV30 to TRBJ2-3; TRBD2 agrees at 8 bases. The ends lost 2 bases at V and 6 bases at J; junction bases unmatched: 19. The V gene's germline CDR1 is GTSNPN and CDR2 SVGIG (reference sequence). CDR3 size: 18 residues.

The V call is TRBV4-1, the J call TRBJ2-1; perhaps TRBD1 as D (6 bases). Trimming shortened V by 0 bases and J by 10 bases, and 10 bases separated the two germline ends. This CDR3 has 13 residues. Per germline, CDR1 MGHRA and CDR2 YSYEKL. The CDR3 region is CASSQERGFEQFF. The CDR3 nucleotides read TGCGCCAGCAGCCAAGAAAGGGGGTTCGAGCAGTTCTTC.

V gene TRBV18 combines with J gene TRBJ1-1; 7 bases match TRBD1. Unmatched junction bases numbered 8, after V lost 7 bases and J lost 3 bases. The CDR3 covers 14 residues. Germline-derived CDR1 and CDR2 are KGHSH and LQKENI. CDR3 residues: CASCLSGTDTEAFF. The CDR3 nucleotides are TGTGCCAGCTGCCTCTCCGGGACAGACACTGAAGCTTTCTTT.

This clone was seen just once. The rearrangement links TRBV19 to TRBJ2-7, with 8 bases matching TRBD1. CDR3 length equals 15 residues. Per germline, CDR1 LNHDA and CDR2 SQIVND (reference sequence). V shed 9 bases, J shed 2 bases, and the junction held 12 bases outside the gene matches. CDR3 region: CASLGVQGAPYEQYF. The CDR3 DNA follows: TGTGCCAGCCTGGGCGTGCAGGGGGCACCCTACGAGCAGTACTTC.

This clone has only one observation. This rearrangement joins TRBV20-1 to TRBJ2-7; TRBD1 might be the D (6 bases). V gave up 6 bases and J gave up 5 bases, with 8 bases separating them. The germline CDR1 and CDR2 sequences are DFQATT and SNEGSKA (reference sequence). The CDR3 is 10 amino acids. The CDR3, as DNA: TGCAGTGCCGGGACAAACGAGCAGTACTTC. This translates into CSAGTNEQYF.

The chain uses TRBV28 and TRBJ1-1; D might be TRBD1 (5 bases). V lost 6 bases, J lost 0 bases, and 20 bases lay in between. The CDR3 totals 17 residues. CDR1 MDHEN and CDR2 SYDVKM come from the germline V gene. For the CDR3, the DNA is TGTGCCAGCAGCCCACCGTACAGGTTTTCCATGAACACTGAAGCTTTCTTT. It specifies CASSPPYRFSMNTEAFF.

The rearrangement links TRBV7-9 to TRBJ1-2; 10 bases are a match to TRBD1. This CDR3 comprises 15 residues. V shed 1 base and J 5 bases; nucleotides not matched to a gene: 4. From germline, CDR1 is SEHNR and CDR2 FQNEAQ (reference sequence). CDR3 loop: CASSLGDRGFYGYTF. CDR3 bases: TGTGCCAGCAGCTTAGGGGACAGGGGATTTTATGGCTACACCTTC.

The chain employs TRBV9 and TRBJ1-1; perhaps TRBD1 as D (5 bases). Germline loops: CDR1 SGDLS, CDR2 YYNGEE. The CDR3 length is 13 residues. The V and J ends lost 7 bases and 8 bases respectively, with 18 bases between them. The CDR3 loop is CASSTISRAEAFF. DNA of the CDR3: TGTGCCAGCTCCACAATTTCCAGGGCGGAAGCTTTCTTT.

The sample holds one count of this clone. The V gene is TRBV19, the J gene TRBJ1-1; D is ambiguous. CDR1 is LNHDA and CDR2 is SQIVND in the germline V gene (reference sequence). This CDR3 comprises 14 residues. With 7 bases removed from V and 4 bases from J, the gap between germline ends came to 16 bases. CDR3 sequence (DNA): TGTGCCAGTAAGCAGATCGGAGTGGGCACTGAAGCTTTCTTT. Its protein product is CASKQIGVGTEAFF. The full variable domain, with the rest looked up from reference TRBV19 and TRBJ1-1, is DGGITQSPKYLFRKEGQNVTLSCEQNLNHDAMYWYRQDPGQGLRLIYYSQIVNDFQKGDIAEGYSVSREKKESFPLTVTSAQKNPTAFYLCASKQIGVGTEAFFGQGTRLTVV.

This clone has only a few counts. The chain uses TRBV4-1 and TRBJ1-6; 11 bases align to TRBD1. J lost 7 bases, V lost 4 bases, and 9 bases had no gene match. This CDR3 region has 17 residues. Germline loops: CDR1 MGHRA, CDR2 YSYEKL. CDR3 in DNA: TGCGCCAGCAGCCCCCGGACAGGGGGCGCCCAGAATTCACCCCTCCACTTT. Translating gives CASSPRTGGAQNSPLHF.

The chain is built from TRBV15 and TRBJ1-4, with a weak D call TRBD1 (6 bases). V was shortened by 1 base and J by 5 bases, with 11 bases between the two germline ends. Germline-derived CDR1 and CDR2 are LNHNV and YYDKDF (reference sequence). The CDR3 extends over 15 amino acids. The CDR3 sequence is CATSRVGGRNEKLFF. The CDR3 DNA reads TGTGCCACCAGCAGAGTAGGGGGACGCAATGAAAAACTGTTTTTT.

This chain joins TRBV9 and TRBJ2-3; 7 nucleotides line up with TRBD2. V trimming: 4 bases; J trimming: 0 bases; junction bases outside the gene matches: 5. Germline CDR1 and CDR2: SGDLS and YYNGEE. This CDR3 contains 15 residues. The CDR3 loop reads CASSPTAGSTDTQYF. Here the CDR3 DNA reads TGTGCCAGCAGCCCCACAGCGGGAAGCACAGATACGCAGTATTTT.

The sample holds a few counts of this clone. V is TRBV5-4 and J is TRBJ2-1; 11 nucleotides agree with TRBD2. The V and J ends lost 0 bases and 2 bases, in that order; junction bases with no gene match: 1. CDR1 is SGHNT, CDR2 YYREEE, per germline (reference sequence). This CDR3 region has 16 residues. Here the CDR3 DNA reads TGTGCCAGCAGCTTGGTAGCGGGGGGGCCCTACAATGAGCAGTTCTTC. Amino acid sequence: CASSLVAGGPYNEQFF.